This entry lists 21 T cell receptor beta chains sequenced from one sample in a study of blood T cell repertoires in COVID-19. Sequencing used immunoSEQ multiplex PCR; TCRdb keeps in-frame clones, though not all of them. The repertoire holds 120,000 to 150,000 clones, with around nine tenths as singletons. Sequencing used peripheral blood. The receptors shown here come from a man aged 50-59 years with active or convalescent COVID-19.

The J gene is TRBJ1-5, the V gene TRBV18; the D gene is possibly TRBD1 (5 bases). Germline V gives CDR1 KGHSH, CDR2 LQKENI. The CDR3 contains 14 residues. Trimming took 2 bases from V and 8 from J, leaving 13 bases between them. CDR3 sequence: CASSPVEGEKPQHF. The CDR3 DNA reads TGTGCCAGCTCACCAGTGGAAGGGGAAAAGCCCCAGCATTTT. Full variable domain (missing parts from reference TRBV18 and TRBJ1-5): NAGVMQNPRHLVRRRGQEARLRCSPMKGHSHVYWYRQLPEEGLKFMVYLQKENIIDESGMPKERFSAEFPKEGPSILRIQQVVRGDSAAYFCASSPVEGEKPQHFGDGTRLSIL.

This clone showed up just once. The chain is built from TRBV2 and TRBJ1-6, with D perhaps TRBD1 (6 bases). The CDR3 sequence is 15 residues long. Germline V CDR1 and CDR2: SNHLY, FYNNEI. V was shortened by 6 bases and J by 7 bases, with 16 bases between the two germline ends. Here the CDR3 DNA reads TGTGCCAGCAGAGAGGAACAGGGACGAAATTCACCCCTCCACTTT. The encoded protein is CASREEQGRNSPLHF. Full variable domain (outside the CDR3, taken from reference TRBV2 and TRBJ1-6): EPEVTQTPSHQVTQMGQEVILRCVPISNHLYFYWYRQILGQKVEFLVSFYNNEISEKSEIFDDQFSVERPDGSNFTLKIRSTKLEDSAMYFCASREEQGRNSPLHFGNGTRLTVT.

The chain recombines TRBV7-3 with TRBJ1-1; no firm D call. In germline, CDR1 is SGHTA, CDR2 FQGTGA. V shed 4 bases and J shed 1 base, with 13 bases lying between them. This CDR3 has 15 residues. In nucleotides, the CDR3 is TGTGCCAGCAGCTCAAGAGCGGGCGCGAACACTGAAGCTTTCTTT. Translating gives CASSSRAGANTEAFF.

This sequence joins TRBV7-2 and TRBJ1-1; 7 nucleotides match TRBD1. J gave up 3 bases and V 3 bases, and 1 base lay outside the gene matches. CDR3 length equals 13 residues. The germline V gene has CDR1 SGHTA and CDR2 FQGNSA. CDR3 nucleotide sequence: TGTGCCAGCAGCTTCGACAGGGACACTGAAGCTTTCTTT. Translated: CASSFDRDTEAFF.

The rearrangement joins TRBV12-5 to TRBJ2-5, with 10 bases that match TRBD2. Looked up from germline, CDR1 is LGHNT and CDR2 is FRNRAP. Losses at the gene ends were 6 bases for V and 5 bases for J; bases not matched to a gene: 3. This CDR3 contains 13 residues. CDR3 nucleotide sequence: TGTGCTAGTGGGCTAGCGGGAGTGGAGACCCAGTACTTC. Translating it yields CASGLAGVETQYF. The full variable domain, with the rest looked up from reference TRBV12-5 and TRBJ2-5, is DARVTQTPRHKVTEMGQEVTMRCQPILGHNTVFWYRQTMMQGLELLAYFRNRAPLDDSGMPKDRFSAEMPDATLATLKIQPSEPRDSAVYFCASGLAGVETQYFGPGTRLLVL.

The rearrangement joins TRBV7-9 to TRBJ2-4; D is possibly TRBD1 (6 bases). From germline, CDR1 is SEHNR and CDR2 FQNEAQ (reference sequence). This CDR3 spans 14 amino acids. V lost 5 bases and J lost 8, with 16 bases in between. The CDR3: CASSVGQTGDIQYF. CDR3 DNA sequence: TGTGCCAGCAGCGTCGGACAGACGGGTGACATTCAGTACTTC. Supplemented by reference TRBV7-9 and TRBJ2-4, the full variable domain reads DTGVSQNPRHKITKRGQNVTFRCDPISEHNRLYWYRQTLGQGPEFLTYFQNEAQLEKSRLLSDRFSAERPKGSFSTLEIQRTEQGDSAMYLCASSVGQTGDIQYFGAGTRLSVL.

The V gene is TRBV6-5, the J gene TRBJ1-2; the D gene is possibly TRBD1 (6 bases). Germline CDR1 MNHEY, CDR2 SVGAGI. The CDR3 runs 16 residues. V gave up 6 bases and J gave up 8 bases, with 25 bases separating them. CDR3 amino acids: CASSYVSGAPTGGYTF. The CDR3, as DNA: TGTGCCAGCAGCTACGTTTCAGGGGCCCCTACCGGGGGCTACACCTTC.

This chain uses TRBV29-1 with TRBJ2-2, with D unresolved. The V end lost 6 bases, the J end lost 5 bases, and 10 bases lay between the germline ends. The CDR3 has 12 residues. Germline values: CDR1 SQVTM, CDR2 ANQGSEA. CDR3 protein: CSVKLLTGELFF. CDR3 in DNA: TGCAGCGTCAAATTACTTACCGGGGAGCTGTTTTTT.

The chain recombines TRBV5-1 with TRBJ2-2, with 8 bases identical to TRBD1. The CDR3 spans 13 residues. Germline-derived CDR1 and CDR2 are SGHRS and YFSETQ. The ends lost 9 bases at V and 9 bases at J; junction bases unmatched: 10. The CDR3 protein is CATADREDRELFF. The CDR3 bases are TGCGCCACGGCGGACAGGGAGGACCGGGAGCTGTTTTTT. Variable domain in full (rest from reference TRBV5-1 and TRBJ2-2): KAGVTQTPRYLIKTRGQQVTLSCSPISGHRSVSWYQQTPGQGLQFLFEYFSETQRNKGNFPGRFSGRQFSNSRSEMNVSTLELGDSALYLCATADREDRELFFGEGSRLTVL.

This clone turned up a few times. The chain links TRBV23-1 to TRBJ2-5; tentatively, D is TRBD1 (7 bases). TRBV23-1 belongs to the ORF category, with a function that is uncertain. The CDR3 is 15 amino acids. Trimming left V 0 bases short and J 4 bases short, with 12 bases between. CDR3 protein: CASSQSEGAGETQYF. The CDR3 nucleotides are TGCGCCAGCAGTCAATCGGAGGGGGCAGGAGAGACCCAGTACTTC.

The chain uses TRBV6-5 and TRBJ1-1; possible D gene TRBD1, 5 bases. The length of the CDR3 is 12 residues. The germline gives CDR1 MNHEY, CDR2 SVGAGI. V lost 5 bases to trimming and J lost 5 bases, with 9 bases between them. The CDR3 here is CASSHRGTEAFF. The CDR3 DNA follows: TGTGCCAGCAGTCACCGGGGGACTGAAGCTTTCTTT.

This chain links TRBV5-1 with TRBJ2-3; 13 positions agree with TRBD2. J gave up 2 bases and V 3 bases, and 3 bases lay outside the gene matches. The germline V gene has CDR1 SGHRS and CDR2 YFSETQ. This CDR3 spans 16 amino acids. Written as DNA, the CDR3 is TGCGCCAGCAGCTGGGGGACTAGCGGGACCACAGATACGCAGTATTTT. As protein: CASSWGTSGTTDTQYF.

J is TRBJ2-2 and V is TRBV7-9; 8 nucleotides align to TRBD2. V dropped 4 bases and J dropped 6; count of bases not matched to a gene: 4. CDR1 is SEHNR, CDR2 FQNEAQ, per germline (reference sequence). The CDR3 loop spans 14 amino acids. Written as DNA, the CDR3 is TGTGCCAGCAGCTCCCGGACTAGCCCCGGGGAGCTGTTTTTT. Translation: CASSSRTSPGELFF.

This clone showed up just once. Germline and junction disagree at one end, which may indicate a read error. This rearrangement joins TRBV25-1 to TRBJ1-6, with 7 nucleotides matching TRBD1. CDR1 MGHDK and CDR2 SYGVNS come from the germline V gene. The CDR3 extends over 16 amino acids. Written as DNA, the CDR3 is TGTGCCAGCCGTGAAACAGGGGTCATTAGGGGATCACCCCTCCACTTT. It is translated as CASRETGVIRGSPLHF.

The chain combines TRBV24-1 with TRBJ2-7; D possibly corresponds to TRBD1 (6 bases). V lost 7 bases and J 0 bases, leaving 18 bases between the germline ends. Germline V gives CDR1 KGHDR, CDR2 SFDVKD. This CDR3 spans 16 amino acids. CDR3 bases: TGTGCCACCAGCCCCTTAGGGACAAAGAGCTCCTACGAGCAGTACTTC. Translation gives CATSPLGTKSSYEQYF.

In its sample, this clone was seen a few times. V usage is TRBV7-8 and J usage is TRBJ1-6; no clear D. CDR3 length: 16 residues. Trimming cost V 3 bases and J 5 bases, with 14 bases left between them. The germline CDR1 and CDR2 sequences are SGHVS and FQNEAQ. CDR3 amino acids: CASSFNPTGDNSPLHF. For the CDR3, the DNA is TGTGCCAGCAGCTTCAACCCCACCGGAGATAATTCACCCCTCCACTTT.

The V and J genes are TRBV18 and TRBJ2-7; 9 nucleotides align to TRBD2. Trimming took 0 bases from V and 2 from J; bases not matched to a gene: 8. Per the germline V gene, CDR1 is KGHSH and CDR2 is LQKENI. The CDR3 length is 17 residues. For the CDR3, the DNA is TGTGCCAGCTCACCACCAGTTGCTAGCGGGACCACCTACGAGCAGTACTTC. Translating it yields CASSPPVASGTTYEQYF.

This chain links TRBV5-8 with TRBJ2-7, with D unclear. Germline assignment: CDR1 SGHTS and CDR2 YDEGEE. Deletions cut 0 bases from V and 3 bases from J, with 7 bases between. This CDR3 is built from 13 residues. The CDR3 DNA reads as TGTGCCAGCAGCTTGGGGGCGCGCTACGAGCAGTACTTC. Residues: CASSLGARYEQYF.

The J gene is TRBJ2-2, the V gene TRBV7-9, with D unclear. Trimming removed 1 base at V and 0 bases at J, with 15 bases between. This CDR3 is 18 amino acids long. Germline CDR1 is SEHNR and CDR2 is FQNEAQ (reference sequence). CDR3 nucleotides: TGTGCCAGCAGCTTAGACCCCCATGACAACGCGAACACCGGGGAGCTGTTTTTT. It encodes CASSLDPHDNANTGELFF.

The J gene is TRBJ1-2, the V gene TRBV7-9, with D maybe TRBD1 (6 bases). V was trimmed by 5 bases and J by 1 base, leaving 20 bases between them. The CDR3 extends over 17 amino acids. Germline V lookup: CDR1 SEHNR, CDR2 FQNEAQ (reference sequence). The CDR3 DNA sequence: TGTGCCAGCAGCCCGGCAAGGAACAGGGATCTTAACTATGGCTACACCTTC. It specifies CASSPARNRDLNYGYTF. The whole variable domain, filled in from reference TRBV7-9 and TRBJ1-2, reads DTGVSQNPRHKITKRGQNVTFRCDPISEHNRLYWYRQTLGQGPEFLTYFQNEAQLEKSRLLSDRFSAERPKGSFSTLEIQRTEQGDSAMYLCASSPARNRDLNYGYTFGSGTRLTVV.

The V and J genes are TRBV14 and TRBJ2-4, with TRBD2 as a possible D gene (5 bases). The CDR3 runs 13 residues. CDR1 SGHDN and CDR2 FVKESK come from the germline V gene. V lost 0 bases and J 15 bases, leaving 15 bases between the germline ends. The CDR3 region has the DNA TGTGCCAGCAGCCAAGATCTAGGAGGTCTCGCGTACTTC. Its protein is CASSQDLGGLAYF.